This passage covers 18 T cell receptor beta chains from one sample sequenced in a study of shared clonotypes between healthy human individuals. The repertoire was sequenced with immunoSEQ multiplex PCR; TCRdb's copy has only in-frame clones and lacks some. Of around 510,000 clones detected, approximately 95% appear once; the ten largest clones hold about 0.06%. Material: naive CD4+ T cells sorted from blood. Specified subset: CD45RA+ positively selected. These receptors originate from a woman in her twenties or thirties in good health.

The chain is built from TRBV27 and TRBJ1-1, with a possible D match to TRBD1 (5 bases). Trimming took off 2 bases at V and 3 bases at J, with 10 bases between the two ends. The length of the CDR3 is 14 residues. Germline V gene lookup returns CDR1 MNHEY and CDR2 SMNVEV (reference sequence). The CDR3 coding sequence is TGTGCCAGCAGTTTAGGGGGGGTAGACACTGAAGCTTTCTTT. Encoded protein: CASSLGGVDTEAFF.

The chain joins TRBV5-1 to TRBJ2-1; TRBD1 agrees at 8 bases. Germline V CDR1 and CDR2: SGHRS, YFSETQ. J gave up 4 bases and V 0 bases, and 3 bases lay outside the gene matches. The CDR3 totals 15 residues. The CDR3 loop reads CASSLDGQGYNEQFF. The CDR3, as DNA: TGCGCCAGCAGCTTGGATGGACAGGGTTACAATGAGCAGTTCTTC.

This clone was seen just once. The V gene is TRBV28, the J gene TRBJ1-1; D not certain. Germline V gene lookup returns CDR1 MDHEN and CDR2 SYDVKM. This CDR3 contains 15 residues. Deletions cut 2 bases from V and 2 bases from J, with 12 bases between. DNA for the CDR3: TGTGCCAGCAGTTTAGCCCCGTTGGGAAACACTGAAGCTTTCTTT. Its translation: CASSLAPLGNTEAFF.

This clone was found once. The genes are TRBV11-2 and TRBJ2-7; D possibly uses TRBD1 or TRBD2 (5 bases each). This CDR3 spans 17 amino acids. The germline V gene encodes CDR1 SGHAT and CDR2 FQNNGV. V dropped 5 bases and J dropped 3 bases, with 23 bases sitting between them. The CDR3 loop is CASSPLASRDRRYEQYF. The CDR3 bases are TGTGCCAGCAGCCCATTGGCGAGCCGGGACCGACGCTACGAGCAGTACTTC.

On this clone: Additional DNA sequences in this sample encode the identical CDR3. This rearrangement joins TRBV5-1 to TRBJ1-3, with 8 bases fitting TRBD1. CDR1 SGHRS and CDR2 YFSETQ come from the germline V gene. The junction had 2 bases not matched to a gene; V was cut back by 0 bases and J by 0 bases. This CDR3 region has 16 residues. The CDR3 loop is CASSLGDRSSGNTIYF. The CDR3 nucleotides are TGCGCCAGCAGCTTGGGGGACAGGTCCTCTGGAAACACCATATATTTT.

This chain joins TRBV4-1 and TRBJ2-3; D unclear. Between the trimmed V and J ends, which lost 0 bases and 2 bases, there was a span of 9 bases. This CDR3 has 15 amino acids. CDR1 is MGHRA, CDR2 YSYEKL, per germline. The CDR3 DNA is TGCGCCAGCAGCCAAGATAGGGCCGACACAGATACGCAGTATTTT. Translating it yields CASSQDRADTDTQYF.

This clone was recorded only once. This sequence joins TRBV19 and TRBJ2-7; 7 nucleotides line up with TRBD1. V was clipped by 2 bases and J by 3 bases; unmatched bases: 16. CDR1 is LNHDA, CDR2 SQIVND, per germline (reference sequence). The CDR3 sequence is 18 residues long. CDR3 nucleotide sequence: TGTGCCAGTAGTATAAGGTCAGCCGGGACAGCTGAAATCTACGAGCAGTACTTC. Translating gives CASSIRSAGTAEIYEQYF.

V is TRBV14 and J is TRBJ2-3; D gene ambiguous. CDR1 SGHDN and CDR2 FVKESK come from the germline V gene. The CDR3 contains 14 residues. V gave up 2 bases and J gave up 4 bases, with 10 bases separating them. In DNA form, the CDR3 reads TGTGCCAGCAGCCAACCCGGACCGCCAGATACGCAGTATTTT. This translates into CASSQPGPPDTQYF. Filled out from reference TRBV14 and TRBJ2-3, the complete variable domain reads EAGVTQFPSHSVIEKGQTVTLRCDPISGHDNLYWYRRVMGKEIKFLLHFVKESKQDESGMPNNRFLAERTGGTYSTLKVQPAELEDSGVYFCASSQPGPPDTQYFGPGTRLTVL.

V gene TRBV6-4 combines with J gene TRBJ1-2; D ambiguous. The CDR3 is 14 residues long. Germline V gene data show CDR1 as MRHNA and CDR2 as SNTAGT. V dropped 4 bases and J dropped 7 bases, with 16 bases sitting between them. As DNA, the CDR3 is TGTGCCAGCAGTGCCGGGTATAGATCCCCTGGCTACACCTTC. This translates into CASSAGYRSPGYTF.

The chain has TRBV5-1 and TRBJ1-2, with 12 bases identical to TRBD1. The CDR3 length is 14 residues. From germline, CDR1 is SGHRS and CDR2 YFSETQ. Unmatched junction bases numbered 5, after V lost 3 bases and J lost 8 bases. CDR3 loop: CASSSGQGAGGYTF. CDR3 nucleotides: TGCGCCAGCAGCTCGGGACAGGGGGCAGGCGGCTACACCTTC.

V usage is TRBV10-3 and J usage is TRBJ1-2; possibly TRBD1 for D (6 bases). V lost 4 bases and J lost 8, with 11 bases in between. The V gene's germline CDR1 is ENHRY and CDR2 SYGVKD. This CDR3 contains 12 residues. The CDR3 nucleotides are TGTGCCATCAGTGGAGGGGGTCGAGGCTACACCTTC. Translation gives CAISGGGRGYTF.

CDR3 nucleotide sequence: TGTGCCAGCAGTACAGGACAAGCTGGAAACACCATATATTTT. Its protein is CASSTGQAGNTIYF. This chain joins TRBV28 and TRBJ1-3, with a weak D call TRBD1 (5 bases). Trimming removed 5 bases at V and 2 bases at J, with 10 bases between. Germline V gene sequence: CDR1 MDHEN, CDR2 SYDVKM. The CDR3 runs 14 residues.

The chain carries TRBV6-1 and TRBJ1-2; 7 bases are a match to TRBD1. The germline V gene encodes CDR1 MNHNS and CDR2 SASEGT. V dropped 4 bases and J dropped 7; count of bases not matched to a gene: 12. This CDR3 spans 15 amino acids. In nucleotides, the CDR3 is TGTGCCAGCAGTGCAGACAGGGTCGGAGCAAGTGGCTACACCTTC. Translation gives CASSADRVGASGYTF.

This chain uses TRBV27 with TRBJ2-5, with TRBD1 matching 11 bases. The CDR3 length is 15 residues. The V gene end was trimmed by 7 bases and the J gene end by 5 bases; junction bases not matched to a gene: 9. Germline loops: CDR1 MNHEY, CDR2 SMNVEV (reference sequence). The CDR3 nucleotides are TGTGCCAGCAAACTCTATGGGACAGGGGGGGAGACCCAGTACTTC. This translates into CASKLYGTGGETQYF.

The CDR3 region is CAISESPAVGGFYEQYF. The CDR3 region has the DNA TGTGCCATCAGTGAGTCCCCGGCGGTAGGGGGCTTCTACGAGCAGTACTTC. This chain joins TRBV10-3 and TRBJ2-7, with TRBD1 matching over 7 bases. The CDR3 is 17 residues long. Trimming removed 0 bases from V and 3 bases from J; junction bases left unmatched: 11. The germline CDR1 and CDR2 sequences are ENHRY and SYGVKD.

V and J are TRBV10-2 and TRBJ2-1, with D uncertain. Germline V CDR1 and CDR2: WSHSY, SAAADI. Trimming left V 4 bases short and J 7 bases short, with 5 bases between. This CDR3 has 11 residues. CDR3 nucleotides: TGCGCCAGCAGTGCTGCGAATGAGCAGTTCTTC. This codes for CASSAANEQFF.

CDR3 residues: CASSPRTGGVNTEAFF. For the CDR3, the DNA is TGTGCCAGCAGTCCCAGGACAGGGGGAGTGAACACTGAAGCTTTCTTT. The chain combines TRBV27 with TRBJ1-1; 10 bases are a match to TRBD1. The CDR3 extends over 16 amino acids. The junction had 6 bases not matched to a gene; V was cut back by 5 bases and J by 0 bases. In germline, CDR1 is MNHEY, CDR2 SMNVEV (reference sequence).

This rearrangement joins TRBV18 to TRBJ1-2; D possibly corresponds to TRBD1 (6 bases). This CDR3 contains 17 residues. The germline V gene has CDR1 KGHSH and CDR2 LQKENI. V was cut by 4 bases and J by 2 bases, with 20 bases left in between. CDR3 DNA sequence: TGTGCCAGCTCACACCAAATAGACAGGTCCTCCAACTATGGCTACACCTTC. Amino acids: CASSHQIDRSSNYGYTF.